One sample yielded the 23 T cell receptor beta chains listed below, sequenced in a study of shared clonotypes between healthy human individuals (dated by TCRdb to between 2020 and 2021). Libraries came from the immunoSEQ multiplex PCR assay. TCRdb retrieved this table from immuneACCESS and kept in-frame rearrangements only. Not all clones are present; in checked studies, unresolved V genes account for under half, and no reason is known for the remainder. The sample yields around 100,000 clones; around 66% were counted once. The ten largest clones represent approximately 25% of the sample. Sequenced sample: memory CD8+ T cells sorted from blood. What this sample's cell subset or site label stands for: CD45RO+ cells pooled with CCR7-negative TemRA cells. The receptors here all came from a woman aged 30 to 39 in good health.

The CDR3 region is CASRPGTGGNEQFF. CDR3 coding DNA: TGTGCCAGCAGGCCCGGGACTGGGGGCAATGAGCAGTTCTTC. The rearrangement joins TRBV13 to TRBJ2-1; D perhaps matches TRBD2 (6 bases). Trimming left V 6 bases short and J 6 bases short, with 15 bases between. Germline-derived CDR1 and CDR2 are PRHDT and FYEKMQ (reference sequence). The CDR3 sequence is 14 residues long.

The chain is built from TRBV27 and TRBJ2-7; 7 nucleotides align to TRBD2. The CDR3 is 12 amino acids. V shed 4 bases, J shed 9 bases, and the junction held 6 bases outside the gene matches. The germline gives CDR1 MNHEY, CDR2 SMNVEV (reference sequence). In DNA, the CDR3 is TGTGCCAGCAGTTCCCCCGGCGGGGGGCAGTACTTC. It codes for CASSSPGGGQYF.

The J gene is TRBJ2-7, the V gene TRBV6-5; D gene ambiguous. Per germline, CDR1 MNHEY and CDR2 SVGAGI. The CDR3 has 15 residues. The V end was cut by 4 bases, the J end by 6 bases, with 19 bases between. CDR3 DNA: TGTGCCAGCAGTTTTACCCAACCGCTATTCGGCGAGCAGTACTTC. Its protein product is CASSFTQPLFGEQYF.

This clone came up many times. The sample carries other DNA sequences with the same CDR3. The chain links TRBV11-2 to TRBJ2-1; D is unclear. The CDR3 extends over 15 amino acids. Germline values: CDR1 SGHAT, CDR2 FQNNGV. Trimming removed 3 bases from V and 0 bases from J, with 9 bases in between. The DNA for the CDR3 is TGTGCCAGCAGCTTCGCCGCTAGCTCCTACAATGAGCAGTTCTTC. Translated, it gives CASSFAASSYNEQFF.

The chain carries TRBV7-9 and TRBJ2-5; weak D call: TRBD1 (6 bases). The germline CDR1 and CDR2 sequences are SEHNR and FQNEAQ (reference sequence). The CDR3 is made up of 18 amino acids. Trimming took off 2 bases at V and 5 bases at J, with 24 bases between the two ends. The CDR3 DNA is TGTGCCAGCAGCTTACGCCCCCCTGACAGGACAAAGGGGGAGACCCAGTACTTC. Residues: CASSLRPPDRTKGETQYF. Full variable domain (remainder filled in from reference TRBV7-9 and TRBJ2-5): DTGVSQNPRHKITKRGQNVTFRCDPISEHNRLYWYRQTLGQGPEFLTYFQNEAQLEKSRLLSDRFSAERPKGSFSTLEIQRTEQGDSAMYLCASSLRPPDRTKGETQYFGPGTRLLVL.

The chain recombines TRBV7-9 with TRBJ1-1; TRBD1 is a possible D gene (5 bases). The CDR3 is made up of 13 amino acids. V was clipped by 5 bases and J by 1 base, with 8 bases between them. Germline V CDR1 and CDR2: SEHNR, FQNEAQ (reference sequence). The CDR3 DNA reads TGTGCCAGCAGCGAGACAGAGAACACTGAAGCTTTCTTT. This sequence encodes CASSETENTEAFF.

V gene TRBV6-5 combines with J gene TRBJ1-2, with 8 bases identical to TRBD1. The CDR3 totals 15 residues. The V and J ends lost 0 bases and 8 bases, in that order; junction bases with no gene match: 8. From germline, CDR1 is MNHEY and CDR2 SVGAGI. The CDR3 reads CASSYSETGVGGYTF. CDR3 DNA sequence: TGTGCCAGCAGTTACTCGGAGACAGGGGTAGGAGGCTACACCTTC.

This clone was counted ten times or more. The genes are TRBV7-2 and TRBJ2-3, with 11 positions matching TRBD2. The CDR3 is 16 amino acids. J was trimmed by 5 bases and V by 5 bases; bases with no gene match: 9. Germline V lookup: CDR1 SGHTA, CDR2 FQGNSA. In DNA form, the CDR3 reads TGTGCCAGCAGCCTCATTAGCGGGAGGGGAGGAGATACGCAGTATTTT. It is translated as CASSLISGRGGDTQYF.

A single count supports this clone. CDR3 loop: CASSRRAEYGDTQYF. CDR3 nucleotides: TGTGCCAGCAGTAGGAGGGCCGAGTATGGAGATACGCAGTATTTT. J is TRBJ2-3 and V is TRBV6-6, with TRBD2 as a possible D gene (6 bases). The germline CDR1 and CDR2 sequences are MNHNY and SVGAGI (reference sequence). This CDR3 contains 15 residues. V was cut by 5 bases and J by 5 bases, with 17 bases left in between.

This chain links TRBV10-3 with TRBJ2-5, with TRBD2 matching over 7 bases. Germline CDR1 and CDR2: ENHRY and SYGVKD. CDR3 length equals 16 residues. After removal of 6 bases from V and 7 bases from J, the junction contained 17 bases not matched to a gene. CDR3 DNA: TGTGCCATCAGCCCGGCCCCAGGCGGGAGTAGTGGGACCCAGTACTTC. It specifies CAISPAPGGSSGTQYF.

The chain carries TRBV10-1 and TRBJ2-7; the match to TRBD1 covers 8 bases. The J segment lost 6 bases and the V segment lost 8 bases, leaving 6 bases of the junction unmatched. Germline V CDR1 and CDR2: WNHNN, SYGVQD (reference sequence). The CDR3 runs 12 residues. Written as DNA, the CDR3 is TGCGCCAGCGGAGACAGGGGTTTCGAGCAGTACTTC. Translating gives CASGDRGFEQYF.

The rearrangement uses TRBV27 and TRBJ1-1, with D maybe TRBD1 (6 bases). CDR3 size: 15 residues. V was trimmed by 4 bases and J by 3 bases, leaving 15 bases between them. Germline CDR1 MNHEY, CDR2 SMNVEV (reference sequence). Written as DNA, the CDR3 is TGTGCCAGCAGTTATAGGGGGAAGAGCGACACTGAAGCTTTCTTT. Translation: CASSYRGKSDTEAFF.

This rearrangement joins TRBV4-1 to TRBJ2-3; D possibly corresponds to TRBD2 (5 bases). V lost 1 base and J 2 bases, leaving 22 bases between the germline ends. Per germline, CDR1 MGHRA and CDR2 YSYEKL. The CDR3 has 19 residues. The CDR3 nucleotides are TGCGCCAGCAGCCAAGGCAGATGGAGGCTGAGCGGCCCCACAGATACGCAGTATTTT. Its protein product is CASSQGRWRLSGPTDTQYF.

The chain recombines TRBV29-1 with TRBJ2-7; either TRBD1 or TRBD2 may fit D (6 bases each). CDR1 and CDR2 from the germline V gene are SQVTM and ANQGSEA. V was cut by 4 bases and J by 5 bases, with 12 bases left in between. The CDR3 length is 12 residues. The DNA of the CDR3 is TGCAGCGTTGGTAGGGGGGTTCACGAGCAGTACTTC. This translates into CSVGRGVHEQYF.

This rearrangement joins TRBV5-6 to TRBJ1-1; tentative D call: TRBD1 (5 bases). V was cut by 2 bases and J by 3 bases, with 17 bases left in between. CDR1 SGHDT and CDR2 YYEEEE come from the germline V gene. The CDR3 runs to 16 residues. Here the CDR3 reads CASSFFGGGWDTEAFF. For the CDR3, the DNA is TGTGCCAGCAGCTTCTTCGGGGGAGGCTGGGACACTGAAGCTTTCTTT.

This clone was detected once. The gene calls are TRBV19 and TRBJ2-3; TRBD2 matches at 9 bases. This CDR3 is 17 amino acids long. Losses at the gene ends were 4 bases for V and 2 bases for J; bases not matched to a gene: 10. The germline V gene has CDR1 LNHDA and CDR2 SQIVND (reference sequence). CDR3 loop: CASSTSRLAENTDTQYF. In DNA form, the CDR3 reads TGTGCCAGTAGTACCTCCAGACTAGCGGAGAACACAGATACGCAGTATTTT.

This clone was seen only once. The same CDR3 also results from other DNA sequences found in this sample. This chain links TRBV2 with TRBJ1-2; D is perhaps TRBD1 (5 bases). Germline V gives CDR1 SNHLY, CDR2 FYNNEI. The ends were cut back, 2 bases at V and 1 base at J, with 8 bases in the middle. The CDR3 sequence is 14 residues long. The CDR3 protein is CASSERGGNYGYTF. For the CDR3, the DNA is TGTGCCAGCAGTGAACGGGGGGGTAACTATGGCTACACCTTC. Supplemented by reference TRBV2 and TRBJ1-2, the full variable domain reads EPEVTQTPSHQVTQMGQEVILRCVPISNHLYFYWYRQILGQKVEFLVSFYNNEISEKSEIFDDQFSVERPDGSNFTLKIRSTKLEDSAMYFCASSERGGNYGYTFGSGTRLTVV.

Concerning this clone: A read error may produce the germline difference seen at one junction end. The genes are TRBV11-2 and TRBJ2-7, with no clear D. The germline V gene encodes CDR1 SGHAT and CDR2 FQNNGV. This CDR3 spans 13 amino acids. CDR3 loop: CASSLGTSDEQYF. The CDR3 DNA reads TGTGCCAGCAGCTTAGGGACCTCCGACGAGCAGTACTTC.

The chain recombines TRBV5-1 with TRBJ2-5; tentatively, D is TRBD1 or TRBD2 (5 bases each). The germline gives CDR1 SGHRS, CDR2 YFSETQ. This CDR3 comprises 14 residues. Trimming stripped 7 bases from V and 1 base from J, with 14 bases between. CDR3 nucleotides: TGCGCCAGCCGGTCGGGGCTATCCCAAGAGACCCAGTACTTC. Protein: CASRSGLSQETQYF.

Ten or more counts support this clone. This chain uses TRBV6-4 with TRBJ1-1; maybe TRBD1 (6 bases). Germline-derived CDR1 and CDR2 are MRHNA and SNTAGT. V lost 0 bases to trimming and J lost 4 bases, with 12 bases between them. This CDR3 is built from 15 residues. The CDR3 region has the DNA TGTGCCAGCAGTGACTCGGAGGGGACATTCACTGAAGCTTTCTTT. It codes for CASSDSEGTFTEAFF.

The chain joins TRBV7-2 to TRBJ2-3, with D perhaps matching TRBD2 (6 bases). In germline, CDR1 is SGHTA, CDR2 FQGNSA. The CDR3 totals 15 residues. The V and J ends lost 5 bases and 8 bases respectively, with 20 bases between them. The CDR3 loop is CASSTDGSMRSTQYF. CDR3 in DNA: TGTGCCAGCAGCACCGACGGGAGTATGCGAAGTACGCAGTATTTT.

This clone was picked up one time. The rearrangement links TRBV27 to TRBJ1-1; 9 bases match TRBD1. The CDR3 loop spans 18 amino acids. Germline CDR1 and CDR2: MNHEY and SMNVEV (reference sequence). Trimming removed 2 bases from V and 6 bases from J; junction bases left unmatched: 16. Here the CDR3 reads CASSLRARDRVAGAEAFF. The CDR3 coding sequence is TGTGCCAGCAGTTTAAGGGCCAGGGACAGGGTAGCGGGGGCTGAAGCTTTCTTT.

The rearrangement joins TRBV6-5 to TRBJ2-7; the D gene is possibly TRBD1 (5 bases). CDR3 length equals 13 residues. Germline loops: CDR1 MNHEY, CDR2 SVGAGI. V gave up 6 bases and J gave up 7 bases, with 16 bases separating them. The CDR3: CASSAPDTREQYF. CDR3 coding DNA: TGTGCCAGCAGCGCTCCGGACACGAGGGAGCAGTACTTC.